The 27 T cell receptor beta chains in this list originate from one sample, sequenced in a study of radiation and T cells in renal cell carcinoma (dated by TCRdb to the early 2020s). The time point label on this specimen signifies: baseline pretreatment blood. The label giving this sample's treatment or condition can be read as: 15 Gy SBRT to primary tumor, nephrectomy 4 weeks later. The library was generated by the immunoSEQ multiplex PCR assay. TCRdb re-hosts the immuneACCESS table, in-frame sequences only. Its copies lack some clones; in the studies checked, an unresolved V gene accounts for under half of them, and the cause for the rest is not known. The sample records 130,000 to 150,000 clones, about 88% of which are singletons. Approximately 12% of the sample is taken by the ten largest. Sequencing was performed on blood, taken from a patient whose treatment included radiotherapy and nephrectomy. Receptor source: a woman between 45 and 65 years old with renal cell carcinoma.

This chain connects TRBV6-1 to TRBJ1-2; D call uncertain. Germline CDR1 and CDR2: MNHNS and SASEGT. V shed 3 bases and J shed 8 bases, with 10 bases lying between them. The CDR3 runs to 12 residues. CDR3 in DNA: TGTGCCAGCAGTGAGACGACTGGCGGCTACACCTTC. This sequence encodes CASSETTGGYTF.

This clone was detected a few times. The chain employs TRBV20-1 and TRBJ1-1; unclear D gene. CDR1 is DFQATT and CDR2 is SNEGSKA in the germline V gene (reference sequence). This CDR3 region has 10 residues. Trimming stripped 5 bases from V and 3 bases from J, with 4 bases between. As DNA, the CDR3 is TGCAGTGCTCTTGACACTGAAGCTTTCTTT. This encodes CSALDTEAFF.

The chain recombines TRBV6-6 with TRBJ1-5; no clear D. The CDR3 is 15 amino acids. The V gene lost 7 bases and the J gene lost 0 bases, with 13 bases spanning the gap. Germline-derived CDR1 and CDR2 are MNHNY and SVGAGI (reference sequence). This chain's CDR3 is CASTQTEVSNQPQHF. Here the CDR3 DNA reads TGTGCCAGCACCCAAACAGAGGTTAGCAATCAGCCCCAGCATTTT.

The chain joins TRBV29-1 to TRBJ1-2; perhaps TRBD1 as D (6 bases). In germline, CDR1 is SQVTM, CDR2 ANQGSEA. This CDR3 has 13 residues. V shed 4 bases and J shed 6 bases, with 15 bases lying between them. CDR3 DNA: TGCAGCGTTGGTGGGGGCGACTCTCATGGCTACACCTTC. As protein: CSVGGGDSHGYTF.

The chain employs TRBV4-2 and TRBJ1-5; D might be TRBD1 (6 bases). The germline V gene encodes CDR1 LGHNA and CDR2 YNFKEQ. Trimming pared 0 bases from V and 5 bases from J, leaving 11 bases between. This CDR3 spans 15 amino acids. CDR3 bases: TGTGCCAGCAGCCAAGATCCGGCAGGGGATCAGCCCCAGCATTTT. Translated: CASSQDPAGDQPQHF.

Turning to this clone: This sample also contains other DNA sequences that code for the same CDR3. The chain uses TRBV18 and TRBJ1-1, with a possible D match to TRBD1 (5 bases). The CDR3 is made up of 13 amino acids. The germline V gene encodes CDR1 KGHSH and CDR2 LQKENI. V was cut by 4 bases and J by 2 bases, with 8 bases left in between. For the CDR3, the DNA is TGTGCCAGCTCACTAGACAGAAACACTGAAGCTTTCTTT. It specifies CASSLDRNTEAFF.

The rearrangement uses TRBV4-3 and TRBJ2-5, with 13 bases matching TRBD2. This CDR3 region has 18 residues. Germline CDR1 LGHNA, CDR2 YSLEER. V lost 2 bases and J lost 7; bases outside the gene matches: 13. The DNA for the CDR3 is TGCGCCAGCAGCCAAACCACCGGACTAGCGGGGGCTAGAGGGACCCAGTACTTC. This translates into CASSQTTGLAGARGTQYF.

The rearrangement uses TRBV11-2 and TRBJ2-3, with 8 bases matching TRBD2. J lost 7 bases, V lost 0 bases, and 9 bases had no gene match. CDR1 is SGHAT and CDR2 is FQNNGV in the germline V gene. CDR3 length: 16 residues. CDR3 protein: CASSLDRAGGFHTQYF. The CDR3, as DNA: TGTGCCAGCAGCTTAGATAGGGCGGGGGGTTTTCATACGCAGTATTTT. Full variable domain (outside the CDR3, taken from reference TRBV11-2 and TRBJ2-3): EAGVAQSPRYKIIEKRQSVAFWCNPISGHATLYWYQQILGQGPKLLIQFQNNGVVDDSQLPKDRFSAERLKGVDSTLKIQPAKLEDSAVYLCASSLDRAGGFHTQYFGPGTRLTVL.

A few counts support this clone. The chain combines TRBV7-8 with TRBJ1-2; D not resolved. Germline-derived CDR1 and CDR2 are SGHVS and FQNEAQ. Trimming took off 2 bases at V and 4 bases at J, with 11 bases between the two ends. The CDR3 runs 14 residues. The CDR3 region has the DNA TGTGCCAGCAGCTTATTGATATTGGGCTATGGCTACACCTTC. Residues: CASSLLILGYGYTF.

The rearrangement links TRBV5-1 to TRBJ2-7, with D perhaps TRBD1 (6 bases). V was clipped by 2 bases and J by 10 bases, with 13 bases between them. This CDR3 has 12 residues. Germline CDR1 SGHRS, CDR2 YFSETQ. CDR3 in amino acids: CASSFPPGDQYF. The CDR3 bases are TGCGCCAGCAGCTTCCCCCCAGGGGACCAGTACTTC. The full variable domain, with the rest looked up from reference TRBV5-1 and TRBJ2-7, is KAGVTQTPRYLIKTRGQQVTLSCSPISGHRSVSWYQQTPGQGLQFLFEYFSETQRNKGNFPGRFSGRQFSNSRSEMNVSTLELGDSALYLCASSFPPGDQYFGPGTRLTVT.

The CDR3 nucleotides read TGTGCCAGCTCACCGACAGGGAATGGGGCCAACGTCCTGACTTTC. Its translation: CASSPTGNGANVLTF. The gene calls are TRBV18 and TRBJ2-6; 7 positions agree with TRBD1. This CDR3 has 15 amino acids. Unmatched junction bases numbered 2, after V lost 3 bases and J lost 3 bases. Germline V CDR1 and CDR2: KGHSH, LQKENI.

On this clone itself: The sample contains more than one DNA sequence encoding this CDR3. The chain combines TRBV5-1 with TRBJ1-2, with 10 bases that match TRBD1. The germline V gene encodes CDR1 SGHRS and CDR2 YFSETQ. CDR3 length equals 14 residues. After removal of 0 bases from V and 7 bases from J, the junction contained 3 bases not matched to a gene. DNA for the CDR3: TGCGCCAGCAGCTTGGGACAGGGGGCGTCTGGCTACACCTTC. Its translation is CASSLGQGASGYTF.

The rearrangement uses TRBV5-1 and TRBJ2-1, with D uncertain. CDR1 is SGHRS, CDR2 YFSETQ, per germline. Between the trimmed V and J ends, which lost 0 bases and 2 bases, there was a span of 6 bases. The length of the CDR3 is 14 residues. In nucleotides, the CDR3 is TGCGCCAGCAGCTTGGGAACGGCCTACAATGAGCAGTTCTTC. It is translated as CASSLGTAYNEQFF.

V and J are TRBV19 and TRBJ2-7, with D possibly matching TRBD1 (5 bases). The length of the CDR3 is 15 residues. V was cut by 10 bases and J by 3 bases, with 22 bases left in between. Germline CDR1 LNHDA, CDR2 SQIVND (reference sequence). As DNA, the CDR3 is TGTGCCACCCTTGGTCTATTTAGGGGAAACTACGAGCAGTACTTC. It encodes CATLGLFRGNYEQYF.

V and J are TRBV27 and TRBJ2-7; a weak D match, TRBD2 (6 bases). V gave up 6 bases and J gave up 3 bases, with 12 bases separating them. In germline, CDR1 is MNHEY, CDR2 SMNVEV (reference sequence). This CDR3 comprises 13 residues. The DNA for the CDR3 is TGTGCCAGCAGCGGAGGGACGGTCTACGAGCAGTACTTC. Protein product: CASSGGTVYEQYF.

The chain has TRBV2 and TRBJ1-2; the match to TRBD1 covers 9 bases. After removal of 6 bases from V and 2 bases from J, the junction contained 7 bases not matched to a gene. This CDR3 has 15 amino acids. Germline CDR1 and CDR2: SNHLY and FYNNEI. In DNA form, the CDR3 reads TGTGCCAGCAGGCCCGGACAGGGGACAAACTATGGCTACACCTTC. This translates into CASRPGQGTNYGYTF.

This clone was detected a few times. V is TRBV10-3 and J is TRBJ1-1, with TRBD1 identical over 11 bases. The length of the CDR3 is 16 residues. Trimming removed 3 bases from V and 3 bases from J; junction bases left unmatched: 6. CDR1 ENHRY and CDR2 SYGVKD come from the germline V gene. The CDR3 loop reads CAISDEGQGADTEAFF. The DNA for the CDR3 is TGTGCCATCAGTGACGAAGGACAGGGGGCGGACACTGAAGCTTTCTTT.

The chain uses TRBV2 and TRBJ2-7; a possible D gene is TRBD2 (6 bases). This CDR3 has 13 residues. V lost 4 bases and J lost 2, with 9 bases in between. Germline V lookup: CDR1 SNHLY, CDR2 FYNNEI. CDR3 DNA sequence: TGTGCCAGCAGTGGGAGGGTACCCTACGAGCAGTACTTC. It codes for CASSGRVPYEQYF. The full variable domain, rest sourced from reference TRBV2 and TRBJ2-7, is EPEVTQTPSHQVTQMGQEVILRCVPISNHLYFYWYRQILGQKVEFLVSFYNNEISEKSEIFDDQFSVERPDGSNFTLKIRSTKLEDSAMYFCASSGRVPYEQYFGPGTRLTVT.

The chain carries TRBV4-1 and TRBJ1-2, with 7 bases lining up with TRBD1. This CDR3 has 14 residues. From germline, CDR1 is MGHRA and CDR2 YSYEKL. Unmatched junction bases numbered 3, after V lost 0 bases and J lost 5 bases. CDR3 coding DNA: TGCGCCAGCAGCCAAGATATGGGACAGTATGGCTACACCTTC. This translates into CASSQDMGQYGYTF.

The chain combines TRBV10-1 with TRBJ1-1, with 8 bases matching TRBD1. V lost 6 bases, J lost 11 bases, and 14 bases stayed unmatched. The germline gives CDR1 WNHNN, CDR2 SYGVQD (reference sequence). There are 14 residues in the CDR3. The DNA of the CDR3 is TGCGCCAGCAGCATCGACAGGACAGGGTCGAACGCTTTCTTT. This encodes CASSIDRTGSNAFF.

The J gene is TRBJ1-1, the V gene TRBV6-1, with 9 bases that match TRBD1. V was clipped by 6 bases and J by 1 base; unmatched bases: 6. The germline CDR1 and CDR2 sequences are MNHNS and SASEGT. The CDR3 length is 15 residues. CDR3 region: CASRGGTGSNTEAFF. CDR3 DNA: TGTGCCAGCAGAGGGGGGACAGGGTCGAACACTGAAGCTTTCTTT.

The chain combines TRBV6-6 with TRBJ1-1; D is unresolved. The germline V gene encodes CDR1 MNHNY and CDR2 SVGAGI (reference sequence). Trimming removed 2 bases at V and 1 base at J, with 8 bases between. The CDR3 runs 14 residues. CDR3 sequence reads: CASSYGQANTEAFF. The CDR3 nucleotides read TGTGCCAGCAGTTACGGCCAGGCGAACACTGAAGCTTTCTTT.

The rearrangement uses TRBV4-3 and TRBJ2-3, with 9 bases that match TRBD1. Per the germline V gene, CDR1 is LGHNA and CDR2 is YSLEER. There are 16 residues in the CDR3. The junction had 9 bases not matched to a gene; V was cut back by 4 bases and J by 4 bases. CDR3 nucleotide sequence: TGCGCCAGCAGCCCGGGGACAGGGTTTACCGCAGATACGCAGTATTTT. The encoded protein is CASSPGTGFTADTQYF.

This CDR3 is CASSPPLGGMNTEAFF. The CDR3 DNA reads as TGCGCCAGCAGCCCGCCGTTGGGGGGTATGAACACTGAAGCTTTCTTT. The chain has TRBV5-1 and TRBJ1-1; D is possibly TRBD1 (5 bases). Trimming pared 4 bases from V and 0 bases from J, leaving 16 bases between. Germline CDR1 and CDR2: SGHRS and YFSETQ. The CDR3 runs to 16 residues. Based on the CDR3 plus reference TRBV5-1 and TRBJ1-1, the full variable domain is KAGVTQTPRYLIKTRGQQVTLSCSPISGHRSVSWYQQTPGQGLQFLFEYFSETQRNKGNFPGRFSGRQFSNSRSEMNVSTLELGDSALYLCASSPPLGGMNTEAFFGQGTRLTVV.

This rearrangement joins TRBV6-1 to TRBJ1-1; TRBD1 might be the D (6 bases). This CDR3 has 13 amino acids. The germline gives CDR1 MNHNS, CDR2 SASEGT. Trimming cost V 7 bases and J 0 bases, with 9 bases left between them. CDR3 amino acids: CASTTGLNTEAFF. The CDR3, as DNA: TGTGCCAGCACGACAGGACTGAACACTGAAGCTTTCTTT.

This clone appeared a single time. The rearrangement links TRBV5-8 to TRBJ2-1, with TRBD1 matching over 8 bases. After removal of 5 bases from V and 2 bases from J, the junction contained 6 bases not matched to a gene. The CDR3 covers 15 residues. Germline assignment: CDR1 SGHTS and CDR2 YDEGEE. In DNA form, the CDR3 reads TGTGCCAGCAGTTATGACAGGGGACCCTACAATGAGCAGTTCTTC. Translation gives CASSYDRGPYNEQFF.

This chain connects TRBV4-3 to TRBJ2-3, with D perhaps being TRBD1 or TRBD2 (5 bases each). Trimming pared 5 bases from V and 3 bases from J, leaving 18 bases between. CDR1 and CDR2 from the germline V gene are LGHNA and YSLEER. The CDR3 consists of 16 residues. The CDR3 DNA is TGCGCCAGCAGCTTTATTACCGGGACGGCTACAGATACGCAGTATTTT. Translating gives CASSFITGTATDTQYF.